Below, 24 T cell receptor beta chains from the same sample are listed, as sequenced in a study of response to subunit inactivated influenza vaccine. TCRdb processed the RT-PCR reads anew with MiXCR; each CDR3 protein has one entry. This sample carries approximately 310,000 distinct CDR3 sequences, around a fifth of them seen once, and the ten largest clones take roughly 10%. Here the sequenced sample was PBMCs from blood, taken approximately 20 months after vaccination. The receptors stem from a man aged 45-69 years who received an inactivated influenza vaccine.

This clonotype was seen a few times. The V gene is TRBV29-1, the J gene TRBJ1-1, with 7 bases lining up with TRBD1. CDR3 length: 14 amino acids. V was pared by 0 bases and J by 2 bases, with 3 bases of the junction left unmatched. Looked up from germline, CDR1 is SQVTM and CDR2 is ANQGSEA. DNA of the CDR3: TGCAGCGTTGAAGATAACAGGGGAAACACTGAAGCTTTCTTT. It codes for CSVEDNRGNTEAFF. Drawing the rest from reference TRBV29-1 and TRBJ1-1, the complete variable domain is SAVISQKPSRDICQRGTSLTIQCQVDSQVTMMFWYRQQPGQSLTLIATANQGSEATYESGFVIDKFPISRPNLTFSTLTVSNMSPEDSSIYLCSVEDNRGNTEAFFGQGTRLTVV.

This clonotype was found a few times. This chain uses TRBV20-1 with TRBJ1-2; 9 bases are a match to TRBD1. This CDR3 is built from 16 residues. V dropped 2 bases and J dropped 8; count of bases not matched to a gene: 15. Per germline, CDR1 DFQATT and CDR2 SNEGSKA (reference sequence). CDR3 DNA sequence: TGCAGTGCTAGAACTTTTCCGCCGGAGGACAGGGGCGGCTACACCTTC. It codes for CSARTFPPEDRGGYTF.

This clonotype was seen a handful of times. The chain joins TRBV18 to TRBJ1-5; D perhaps matches TRBD1 (6 bases). V lost 1 base, J lost 5 bases, and 12 bases lay in between. There are 15 residues in the CDR3. Germline CDR1 KGHSH, CDR2 LQKENI. CDR3 coding DNA: TGTGCCAGCTCACCACTTCCCAGGGGAGATCAGCCCCAGCATTTT. Residues: CASSPLPRGDQPQHF. Drawing the rest from reference TRBV18 and TRBJ1-5, the complete variable domain is NAGVMQNPRHLVRRRGQEARLRCSPMKGHSHVYWYRQLPEEGLKFMVYLQKENIIDESGMPKERFSAEFPKEGPSILRIQQVVRGDSAAYFCASSPLPRGDQPQHFGDGTRLSIL.

The rearrangement links TRBV6-1 to TRBJ1-1; 8 nucleotides align to TRBD1. The germline V gene has CDR1 MNHNS and CDR2 SASEGT. Trimming took 5 bases from V and 7 from J; bases not matched to a gene: 6. The length of the CDR3 is 13 residues. CDR3 nucleotide sequence: TGTGCCAGCAGTATTGGACAGGGCGGTGAAGCTTTCTTT. Translated: CASSIGQGGEAFF.

The V call is TRBV7-9, the J call TRBJ2-7; perhaps D is TRBD1 or TRBD2 (5 bases each). The CDR3 has 17 amino acids. The V end was cut by 2 bases, the J end by 3 bases, with 20 bases between. Looked up from germline, CDR1 is SEHNR and CDR2 is FQNEAQ (reference sequence). The DNA for the CDR3 is TGTGCCAGCAGCTTAAGGTACTCGGGGCAGGATAACTACGAGCAGTACTTC. Translating gives CASSLRYSGQDNYEQYF.

V is TRBV12-3 or TRBV12-4 and J is TRBJ1-2, with D possibly matching TRBD1 (5 bases). With 2 bases removed from V and 6 bases from J, the gap between germline ends came to 16 bases. The CDR3 extends over 15 amino acids. The DNA for the CDR3 is TGTGCCAGCAGTTTAATAGGGACTATACGGGATGGCTACACCTTC. Translated, it gives CASSLIGTIRDGYTF.

This clonotype was detected a few times. The rearrangement joins TRBV6-5 to TRBJ1-5; D unclear. Germline CDR1 and CDR2: MNHEY and SVGAGI. The V and J ends lost 0 bases and 5 bases respectively, with 8 bases between them. The CDR3 runs to 14 residues. CDR3 coding DNA: TGTGCCAGCAGTTACTCTCCAGGTTATCAGCCCCAGCATTTT. Its translation: CASSYSPGYQPQHF.

The sample holds many counts of this clonotype. The chain recombines TRBV5-1 with TRBJ1-1; D ambiguous. Trimming pared 0 bases from V and 0 bases from J, leaving 6 bases between. CDR1 SGHRS and CDR2 YFSETQ come from the germline V gene. The CDR3 is made up of 14 amino acids. The CDR3 reads CASSLDLLNTEAFF. The CDR3 nucleotides read TGCGCCAGCAGCTTGGATTTACTGAACACTGAAGCTTTCTTT.

V gene TRBV5-1 combines with J gene TRBJ2-3; D possibly corresponds to TRBD2 (5 bases). This CDR3 is 16 amino acids long. The germline V gene encodes CDR1 SGHRS and CDR2 YFSETQ. Trimming left V 5 bases short and J 2 bases short, with 18 bases between. The DNA for the CDR3 is TGCGCCAGCAGGCCCTGGGGAGTGGGCAACACAGATACGCAGTATTTT. As protein: CASRPWGVGNTDTQYF.

In this sample, this clonotype turned up a few times. The chain couples TRBV20-1 to TRBJ1-1; maybe TRBD1 (5 bases). The CDR3 extends over 14 amino acids. Trimming left V 4 bases short and J 2 bases short, with 14 bases between. The germline V gene encodes CDR1 DFQATT and CDR2 SNEGSKA (reference sequence). The DNA of the CDR3 is TGCAGTGCTACCGACAGACGAACAAACACTGAAGCTTTCTTT. Residues: CSATDRRTNTEAFF.

This clonotype has a single count. J is TRBJ2-1 and V is TRBV7-9, with 11 bases lining up with TRBD2. This CDR3 contains 15 residues. Germline V gene sequence: CDR1 SEHNR, CDR2 FQNEAQ (reference sequence). J gave up 4 bases and V 5 bases, and 4 bases lay outside the gene matches. The CDR3 region has the DNA TGTGCCAGCAGCCACATAGCGGGGGGGTACAATGAGCAGTTCTTC. The encoded protein is CASSHIAGGYNEQFF.

The chain recombines TRBV5-1 with TRBJ1-4; a weak D match, TRBD1 (6 bases). Germline loops: CDR1 SGHRS, CDR2 YFSETQ. V was shortened by 1 base and J by 7 bases, with 14 bases between the two germline ends. CDR3 length: 15 residues. This chain's CDR3 is CASSLSTGGGEKLFF. The CDR3 region has the DNA TGCGCCAGCAGCTTGTCGACAGGAGGGGGTGAAAAACTGTTTTTT. Combining the CDR3 with reference TRBV5-1 and TRBJ1-4 gives the whole variable domain KAGVTQTPRYLIKTRGQQVTLSCSPISGHRSVSWYQQTPGQGLQFLFEYFSETQRNKGNFPGRFSGRQFSNSRSEMNVSTLELGDSALYLCASSLSTGGGEKLFFGSGTQLSVL.

V usage is TRBV12-5 and J usage is TRBJ2-2, with 10 bases fitting TRBD2. The CDR3 length is 16 residues. V lost 2 bases, J lost 6 bases, and 6 bases stayed unmatched. CDR1 and CDR2 from the germline V gene are LGHNT and FRNRAP. Written as DNA, the CDR3 is TGTGCTAGTGGTTTGCACTGGACTAGCGGTGCCGGGGAGCTGTTTTTT. Amino acids: CASGLHWTSGAGELFF.

The chain employs TRBV5-6 and TRBJ1-5; tentative D call: TRBD1 (5 bases). Germline CDR1 and CDR2: SGHDT and YYEEEE. The CDR3 sequence is 17 residues long. Trimming shortened V by 2 bases and J by 0 bases, and 15 bases separated the two germline ends. Here the CDR3 DNA reads TGTGCCAGCAGCTTTAGGGGAAACCCATATAGCAATCAGCCCCAGCATTTT. The encoded protein is CASSFRGNPYSNQPQHF.

This clonotype was counted only a few times. This sequence joins TRBV7-8 and TRBJ2-7, with 12 nucleotides matching TRBD1. CDR1 and CDR2 from the germline V gene are SGHVS and FQNEAQ. The CDR3 totals 15 residues. The J segment lost 5 bases and the V segment lost 2 bases, leaving 4 bases of the junction unmatched. The CDR3, as DNA: TGTGCCAGCAGCTTATACGGGACAGGGGGCGACGAGCAGTACTTC. Translated: CASSLYGTGGDEQYF.

This clonotype came up a few times. The J gene is TRBJ2-7, the V gene TRBV5-6; D unclear. Germline V CDR1 and CDR2: SGHDT, YYEEEE. The V end lost 4 bases, the J end lost 5 bases, and 13 bases lay between the germline ends. The CDR3 consists of 13 residues. The CDR3 is CASSPLLGHEQYF. CDR3 DNA sequence: TGTGCCAGCAGCCCCCTGTTAGGCCACGAGCAGTACTTC.

The chain carries TRBV2 and TRBJ2-5; D unclear. V lost 8 bases, J lost 6 bases, and 7 bases lay in between. CDR1 is SNHLY and CDR2 is FYNNEI in the germline V gene. There are 10 residues in the CDR3. The CDR3, as DNA: TGTGCCAGCGGCGACAAGACCCAGTACTTC. Protein sequence: CASGDKTQYF.

The chain employs TRBV5-1 and TRBJ2-3; D is perhaps TRBD1 or TRBD2 (5 bases each). Germline CDR1 SGHRS, CDR2 YFSETQ. This CDR3 is 15 amino acids long. V lost 4 bases and J lost 4, with 16 bases in between. In nucleotides, the CDR3 is TGCGCCAGCAGCCTCGGGACCTCCGGGCCAGATACGCAGTATTTT. This codes for CASSLGTSGPDTQYF.

The rearrangement joins TRBV4-1 to TRBJ1-1; a possible D gene is TRBD1 (5 bases). Germline lookup yields CDR1 MGHRA and CDR2 YSYEKL. Deletions cut 1 base from V and 0 bases from J, with 9 bases between. This CDR3 is built from 15 residues. This CDR3 is CASSQGRGVNTEAFF. Written as DNA, the CDR3 is TGCGCCAGCAGCCAAGGGAGAGGGGTGAACACTGAAGCTTTCTTT.

In this sample, this clonotype turned up many times. The chain has TRBV29-1 and TRBJ1-4; D is unclear. V shed 6 bases and J shed 10 bases, with 15 bases lying between them. The germline gives CDR1 SQVTM, CDR2 ANQGSEA. The CDR3 totals 12 residues. The CDR3 sequence: CSVDNEGGKLFF. The CDR3 region has the DNA TGCAGCGTAGACAACGAGGGCGGAAAACTGTTTTTT.

V usage is TRBV11-2 and J usage is TRBJ2-1; D not certain. There are 13 residues in the CDR3. V lost 1 base, J lost 7 bases, and 8 bases lay in between. The germline CDR1 and CDR2 sequences are SGHAT and FQNNGV. CDR3 in amino acids: CASSLVQPNEQFF. Here the CDR3 DNA reads TGTGCCAGCAGCTTAGTACAACCAAATGAGCAGTTCTTC.

The chain combines TRBV10-3 with TRBJ1-2, with 8 bases fitting TRBD1. From germline, CDR1 is ENHRY and CDR2 SYGVKD. CDR3 length: 14 residues. V lost 0 bases to trimming and J lost 7 bases; unmatched junction nucleotides: 4. The CDR3 coding sequence is TGTGCCATCAGTGAGTCGGGCAGGGGGCTTGGCTACACCTTC. Its protein product is CAISESGRGLGYTF.

The chain links TRBV12-3 or TRBV12-4 to TRBJ2-7; weak D call: TRBD1 (7 bases). V lost 5 bases to trimming and J lost 4 bases, with 18 bases between them. The length of the CDR3 is 15 residues. CDR3 DNA: TGTGCCAGCAGTCTCAATCAGGGGGGCCGTTACGAGCAGTACTTC. This codes for CASSLNQGGRYEQYF.

The table lists this clonotype with a few counts. The rearrangement joins TRBV29-1 to TRBJ2-3, with 9 bases that match TRBD2. This CDR3 comprises 14 residues. In germline, CDR1 is SQVTM, CDR2 ANQGSEA. Germline trimming cut 2 bases from V and 3 bases from J; bases unmatched to any gene: 3. In DNA form, the CDR3 reads TGCAGCGTTGAACGCGGGAGGGGGACAGATACGCAGTATTTT. Residues: CSVERGRGTDTQYF.